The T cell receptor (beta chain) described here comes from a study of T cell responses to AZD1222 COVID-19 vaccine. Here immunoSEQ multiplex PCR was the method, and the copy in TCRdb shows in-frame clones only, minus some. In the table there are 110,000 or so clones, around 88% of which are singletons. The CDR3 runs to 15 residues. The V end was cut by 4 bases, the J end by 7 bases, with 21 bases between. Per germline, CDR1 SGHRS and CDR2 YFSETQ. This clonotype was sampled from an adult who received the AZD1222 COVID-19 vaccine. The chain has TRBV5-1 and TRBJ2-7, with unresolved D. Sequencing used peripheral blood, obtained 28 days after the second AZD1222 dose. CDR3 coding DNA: TGCGCCAGCAGCGCCAACGGTCCTTCCTCTGAAGAGCAGTACTTC. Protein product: CASSANGPSSEEQYF.